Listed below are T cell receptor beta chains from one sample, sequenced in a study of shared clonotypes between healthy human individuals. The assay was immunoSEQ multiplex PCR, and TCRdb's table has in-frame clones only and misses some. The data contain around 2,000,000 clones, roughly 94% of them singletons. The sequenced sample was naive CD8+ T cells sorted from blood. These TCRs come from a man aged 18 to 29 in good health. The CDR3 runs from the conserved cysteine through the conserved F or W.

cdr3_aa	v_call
CAWTQGAYEQYF	TRBV30
CALRRGALYEQYF	TRBV2
CASSLQGAGTEAFF	TRBV9
CASSIEVRWLNTEAFF	TRBV19
CASSLAGRQLNTGELFF	TRBV11-2
CASSELGNVDTEAFF	TRBV25-1
CASSVGGTEAFF	TRBV9
CASSSTDSSTDTQYF	TRBV28
CASSLEETGQETQYF	TRBV5-1
CASSLDRGDYGYTF	TRBV5-8
CASSGEVMADIDQETQYF	TRBV7-8
CASSPVGGAPYEQYF	TRBV9
CASSLPTGWVTEAFF	TRBV7-2
CASSSWGSGNTIYF	TRBV5-4
CASSRPPSGSTDTQYF	TRBV9
CASSGGPYNEQFF	TRBV6-1
CASSLRVQKTFAQYF	TRBV23-1
CASSRQGVGIQYF	TRBV27
CASRLDRDTEAFF	TRBV27
CASSLEQGSNTGELFF	TRBV5-8
CASSRNSYQPQHF	TRBV11-2
CASSFWTSGPYEQYF	TRBV5-4
CASSLTPLGDRDEQFF	TRBV5-1
CASSPGQGYRNYGYTF	TRBV27
CASSPSPNTEAFF	TRBV4-1
CASSLVTNEQFF	TRBV7-9
CASSSLGVAGLISYEQYF	TRBV27
CASSEPGMDTQYF	TRBV6-1
CASGLSGGRGSYEQYF	TRBV12-5
CASRSLGWYEQYF	TRBV6-1
CASTVGNQPQHF	TRBV19
CASSLTSGGTYEQYF	TRBV7-9
CASSLRGLVYEQYF	TRBV28
CASSGAEGGNTEAFF	TRBV9
CASRPLAPAYGYTF	TRBV27
CAWSVREAGELFF	TRBV30
CASSLYGGDRDEKLFF	TRBV5-1
CASGDYEQYF	TRBV2
CASSFSETQYF	TRBV7-9
CASSVAGVDEKLFF	TRBV9
CASSFGLGGELFF	TRBV9
CASSEPGSNEKLFF	TRBV6-1
CASSLWAGYEQYF	TRBV28
CASSEFQELNTEAFF	TRBV2
CASSLGVTEAFF	TRBV7-9
CASSLLDGGVQETQYF	TRBV7-9
CASRTGGSETQYF	TRBV6-5
CASRPPDALGEQFF	TRBV28
CASSARGNEQYF	TRBV25-1
CASSRLSGGYNEQFF	TRBV6-5
CASSLDRYGYTF	TRBV7-9
CASSLYGPEAFF	TRBV5-1
CASSQGGEGLDYNEQFF	TRBV4-3
CASSLSIGPPYNEQFF	TRBV27
CASSAGVNTEAFF	TRBV7-9
CASSQDWRQGFTEAFF	TRBV14
CASSPRQGGNTEAFF	TRBV19
CASSLSQVGDTGELFF	TRBV7-9
CASSGTTSYNEQFF	TRBV5-1
CATSRPNQETQYF	TRBV15